This T cell receptor beta chain was profiled in a study of cytomegalovirus exposure and HLA in healthy donors. The CDR3 spans 13 residues. Germline CDR1 reads SGHVS; CDR2 reads FNYEAQ. The study ran its PCR with 60 Vbeta and 13 Jbeta primers. This table comes from immunoSEQ multiplex PCR, and its TCRdb copy is limited to in-frame clones, with some not included. The table lists 200,000 to 300,000 clones, roughly 86% of them singletons. Source material: PBMCs. The genes are TRBV7-6 and TRBJ2-5; TRBD2 matches at 7 bases. TRBJ2-7 explains the end of the DNA better; the J call may be wrong. The sequence was collected from a woman in her thirties or forties in good health and CMV-seropositive. CDR3 region: CASSSEGGSEQYF. The CDR3 coding sequence is TGTGCCAGCAGCTCAGAGGGCGGGAGCGAGCAGTACTTC.